The 10 T cell receptor beta chains below all came from one sample that was sequenced in a study of T-cell memory formation after mild COVID-19. TCRdb fed the 5' RACE reads into MiXCR, producing one record per CDR3 protein. The profile shows about 320,000 distinct CDR3 sequences, roughly an eighth of them singletons. The sequenced sample consisted of PBMCs or a T cell subset sorted from them (not recorded which). These receptors all come from a young man who had mild COVID-19 (a few samples of this study predate the infection). Cell type and time point are not known.

The chain recombines TRBV7-2 with TRBJ2-5; TRBD2 aligns across 10 bases. The CDR3 spans 14 residues. Germline trimming cut 3 bases from V and 7 bases from J; bases unmatched to any gene: 5. Germline V lookup: CDR1 SGHTA, CDR2 FQGNSA. The CDR3 is CASSFSLAGSTQYF. CDR3 bases: TGTGCCAGCAGCTTTTCACTAGCGGGGTCGACCCAGTACTTC.

This clonotype has just a few counts. The chain is built from TRBV9 and TRBJ2-7; 10 nucleotides line up with TRBD1. The CDR3 extends over 15 amino acids. The V and J ends lost 0 bases and 6 bases, in that order; junction bases with no gene match: 6. Per the germline V gene, CDR1 is SGDLS and CDR2 is YYNGEE. The CDR3 is CASSVVPGQGSEQYF. As DNA, the CDR3 is TGTGCCAGCAGCGTAGTCCCGGGACAGGGGAGCGAGCAGTACTTC.

This clonotype was seen only a few times. This chain uses TRBV28 with TRBJ2-3; D tentatively reads TRBD1 or TRBD2 (5 bases each). The V end was cut by 1 base, the J end by 2 bases, with 10 bases between. CDR1 and CDR2 from the germline V gene are MDHEN and SYDVKM. This CDR3 comprises 15 residues. CDR3 in amino acids: CASSLLGTYTDTQYF. The CDR3 DNA reads TGTGCCAGCAGTTTATTGGGGACCTACACAGATACGCAGTATTTT.

This clonotype was seen at least ten times. V usage is TRBV11-2 and J usage is TRBJ2-1, with no clear D. The CDR3 sequence is 15 residues long. The V end was cut by 5 bases, the J end by 2 bases, with 13 bases between. The V gene's germline CDR1 is SGHAT and CDR2 FQNNGV. CDR3 in DNA: TGTGCCAGCAGCCCCCTGGTCAGGACCTACAATGAGCAGTTCTTC. Translating gives CASSPLVRTYNEQFF.

This clonotype was counted only a few times. The gene calls are TRBV13 and TRBJ2-5, with D perhaps given as TRBD1 or TRBD2 (5 bases each). Germline CDR1 and CDR2: PRHDT and FYEKMQ (reference sequence). Trimming stripped 4 bases from V and 3 bases from J, with 12 bases between. The CDR3 extends over 14 amino acids. The CDR3 spells CASSSRGLEETQYF. CDR3 DNA sequence: TGTGCCAGCAGCTCCCGGGGCTTAGAAGAGACCCAGTACTTC.

The chain carries TRBV2 and TRBJ2-4; 7 positions agree with TRBD1. The CDR3 covers 15 residues. Trimming cost V 7 bases and J 0 bases; bases outside gene matches: 6. CDR1 SNHLY and CDR2 FYNNEI come from the germline V gene. The CDR3 coding sequence is TGTGCCAGCACTGGGACAGAATTAGCCAAAAACATTCAGTACTTC. It encodes CASTGTELAKNIQYF.

This clonotype was seen a few times. J is TRBJ2-3 and V is TRBV7-2; no clear D. CDR1 and CDR2 (germline): SGHTA, FQGNSA. The CDR3 covers 12 residues. Trimming stripped 6 bases from V and 4 bases from J, with 8 bases between. The CDR3 is CASRSVPDTQYF. The CDR3 coding sequence is TGTGCCAGCAGGAGCGTGCCAGATACGCAGTATTTT.

This clonotype was seen many times. The J gene is TRBJ1-1, the V gene TRBV15; D possibly corresponds to TRBD1 (5 bases). The V end lost 2 bases, the J end lost 1 base, and 14 bases lay between the germline ends. The CDR3 totals 16 residues. Germline V lookup: CDR1 LNHNV, CDR2 YYDKDF (reference sequence). CDR3 in DNA: TGTGCCACCAGCAGACCTTATACAGGACCGAACACTGAAGCTTTCTTT. As protein: CATSRPYTGPNTEAFF.

This clonotype was recorded at least ten times. The chain couples TRBV29-1 to TRBJ2-5; D not resolved. The V end lost 6 bases, the J end lost 5 bases, and 16 bases lay between the germline ends. Germline CDR1 is SQVTM and CDR2 is ANQGSEA. This CDR3 has 13 residues. The CDR3 DNA sequence: TGCAGCGTCTGCCCCAGACATTGGGAGACCCAGTACTTC. This sequence encodes CSVCPRHWETQYF.

The genes are TRBV3-1 and TRBJ1-2; possibly TRBD1 for D (5 bases). Germline V gives CDR1 LGHDT, CDR2 YNNKEL (reference sequence). Trimming stripped 8 bases from V and 3 bases from J, with 10 bases between. The CDR3 runs to 12 residues. The CDR3 sequence: CASGGGYYGYTF. CDR3 coding DNA: TGTGCCAGCGGGGGGGGATACTATGGCTACACCTTC.